This entry lists 19 T cell receptor beta chains sequenced from one sample in a study of T cell repertoires in cytomegalovirus infection. Each CDR3 protein is one row after TCRdb ran MiXCR on the reads. Of about 900,000 distinct CDR3 sequences in the sample, about a third were seen once. These receptors have no identified antigens. Sequences were derived from cultured CD8+ T cells from PBMCs, sampled from culture after CMV antigen stimulation. These receptors originate from a human donor in good health (CMV status not recorded). Some clones in this sample may be carry-over from other donors' samples.

This clonotype appeared a few times. The gene calls are TRBV4-3 and TRBJ1-6, with D possibly being TRBD1 (5 bases). CDR1 and CDR2 from the germline V gene are LGHNA and YSLEER. CDR3 size: 14 residues. The V and J ends lost 1 base and 16 bases respectively, with 17 bases between them. The CDR3 region is CASSQGDKSGALHF. In DNA, the CDR3 is TGCGCCAGCAGCCAAGGGGATAAGTCTGGGGCACTCCACTTT.

This chain connects TRBV27 to TRBJ2-2; 10 bases map to TRBD2. This CDR3 has 17 amino acids. V was pared by 6 bases and J by 7 bases, with 14 bases of the junction left unmatched. Per germline, CDR1 MNHEY and CDR2 SMNVEV (reference sequence). The CDR3 here is CASSYTISGGRIGELFF. The DNA of the CDR3 is TGTGCCAGCAGCTACACGATTAGCGGGGGGAGGATCGGGGAGCTGTTTTTT.

CDR3 residues: CASSEVETVYYEQYF. CDR3 nucleotides: TGTGCCAGCAGTGAAGTTGAAACAGTTTACTACGAGCAGTACTTC. The chain is built from TRBV6-1 and TRBJ2-7; D ambiguous. With 1 base removed from V and 3 bases from J, the gap between germline ends came to 13 bases. This CDR3 has 15 amino acids. Germline V lookup: CDR1 MNHNS, CDR2 SASEGT.

V is TRBV2 and J is TRBJ2-1; TRBD2 agrees at 8 bases. Germline values: CDR1 SNHLY, CDR2 FYNNEI. The CDR3 totals 12 residues. With 9 bases clipped from V and 10 bases from J, the junction kept 8 bases outside the gene matches. CDR3 amino acids: CARGVAGYEQFF. CDR3 coding DNA: TGTGCCAGGGGGGTAGCGGGATACGAGCAGTTCTTC.

There are many counts of this clonotype. The chain joins TRBV6-5 to TRBJ2-1; perhaps TRBD2 as D (5 bases). V shed 0 bases and J shed 2 bases, with 8 bases lying between them. In germline, CDR1 is MNHEY, CDR2 SVGAGI. This CDR3 is built from 15 residues. As DNA, the CDR3 is TGTGCCAGCAGTTACTCGGCCGGGACCTACAATGAGCAGTTCTTC. Its translation: CASSYSAGTYNEQFF.

The gene calls are TRBV7-4 and TRBJ2-7; 7 bases line up with TRBD2. CDR3 length: 15 amino acids. Germline V gene sequence: CDR1 SGHVT, CDR2 SQSDAQ. With 5 bases clipped from V and 3 bases from J, the junction kept 10 bases outside the gene matches. This CDR3 is CASSHPSGLLYEQYF. The CDR3 DNA reads TGTGCCAGCAGCCACCCCTCGGGACTACTCTACGAGCAGTACTTC.

The chain carries TRBV7-9 and TRBJ2-7; the match to TRBD1 covers 9 bases. CDR1 is SEHNR, CDR2 FQNEAQ, per germline (reference sequence). V was clipped by 5 bases and J by 1 base; unmatched bases: 6. The CDR3 contains 15 residues. CDR3 in DNA: TGTGCCAGCAGCGGGACAGGGATTTTATCCTACGAGCAGTACGTC. Residues: CASSGTGILSYEQYV.

This clonotype showed up just a few times. CDR3 residues: CASKGNSPNTEAFF. CDR3 coding DNA: TGTGCCAGTAAGGGGAACAGTCCGAACACTGAAGCTTTCTTT. The chain employs TRBV19 and TRBJ1-1; D possibly corresponds to TRBD1 (5 bases). This CDR3 has 14 amino acids. Germline CDR1 is LNHDA and CDR2 is SQIVND (reference sequence). Trimming removed 7 bases at V and 1 base at J, with 13 bases between.

This clonotype was recorded only once. V and J are TRBV14 and TRBJ2-5; tentative D call: TRBD2 (5 bases). The CDR3 spans 17 residues. Germline-derived CDR1 and CDR2 are SGHDN and FVKESK. V was clipped by 0 bases and J by 4 bases, with 18 bases between them. CDR3 nucleotides: TGTGCCAGCAGCCAAGATCCCGCGGGTTACCTGAGAGAGACCCAGTACTTC. It is translated as CASSQDPAGYLRETQYF.

This clonotype was observed a handful of times. The gene calls are TRBV19 and TRBJ2-1; D may be TRBD1 (6 bases). This CDR3 is built from 14 residues. The V and J ends lost 4 bases and 3 bases respectively, with 10 bases between them. CDR1 and CDR2 from the germline V gene are LNHDA and SQIVND (reference sequence). This CDR3 is CASSNKGGYNEQFF. In DNA, the CDR3 is TGTGCCAGTAGTAATAAAGGGGGCTACAATGAGCAGTTCTTC.

The chain employs TRBV7-8 and TRBJ2-3; 7 positions match TRBD2. The junction had 5 bases not matched to a gene; V was cut back by 6 bases and J by 2 bases. The CDR3 sequence is 14 residues long. Per germline, CDR1 SGHVS and CDR2 FQNEAQ. The CDR3 nucleotides are TGTGCCAGCAGGGGGGGGACGGACACAGATACGCAGTATTTT. It is translated as CASRGGTDTDTQYF.

This clonotype was counted many times. This chain connects TRBV7-6 to TRBJ1-1, with D tentatively TRBD1 (6 bases). The CDR3 runs 14 residues. V was trimmed by 7 bases and J by 3 bases, leaving 15 bases between them. Germline-derived CDR1 and CDR2 are SGHVS and FNYEAQ. The CDR3 sequence: CASTPGELDTEAFF. CDR3 DNA: TGTGCCAGCACTCCAGGGGAGTTGGACACTGAAGCTTTCTTT.

The rearrangement joins TRBV6-6 to TRBJ2-7, with D perhaps assigned TRBD1 or TRBD2 (5 bases each). This CDR3 is 15 amino acids long. CDR1 MNHNY and CDR2 SVGAGI come from the germline V gene (reference sequence). The germline V and J ends were trimmed by 10 bases and 5 bases, with 24 bases remaining between them. The CDR3, as DNA: TGTGCCACCCTGGGCGGGCCTTGGGGCGTCGACGAGCAGTACGTC. Residues: CATLGGPWGVDEQYV.

This clonotype was detected only a few times. The rearrangement joins TRBV24-1 to TRBJ2-5; no clear D. CDR1 is KGHDR, CDR2 SFDVKD, per germline. The V end lost 3 bases, the J end lost 1 base, and 17 bases lay between the germline ends. The CDR3 runs 17 residues. The CDR3 is CATSDPSQHTLQETQYF. DNA for the CDR3: TGTGCCACCAGTGATCCGTCTCAGCACACTCTCCAAGAGACCCAGTACTTC.

This clonotype showed up just a few times. The rearrangement joins TRBV27 to TRBJ2-3, with 8 bases fitting TRBD2. The V gene's germline CDR1 is MNHEY and CDR2 SMNVEV (reference sequence). CDR3 length equals 15 residues. The V gene end was trimmed by 5 bases and the J gene end by 5 bases; junction bases not matched to a gene: 9. CDR3 bases: TGTGCCAGCAGTCCCCGGGGGGGCCGGGTAGATACGCAGTATTTT. Its protein product is CASSPRGGRVDTQYF.

This chain uses TRBV5-1 with TRBJ1-1; the D gene is possibly TRBD1 (6 bases). V lost 0 bases to trimming and J lost 0 bases, with 15 bases between them. Germline lookup yields CDR1 SGHRS and CDR2 YFSETQ. The CDR3 consists of 17 residues. The CDR3 loop reads CASSLADSPPLNTEAFF. The CDR3 DNA sequence: TGCGCCAGCAGCTTGGCGGACAGTCCTCCCCTGAACACTGAAGCTTTCTTT.

J is TRBJ2-1 and V is TRBV18; 7 nucleotides match TRBD2. J gave up 3 bases and V 6 bases, and 8 bases lay outside the gene matches. This CDR3 is 15 amino acids long. Germline values: CDR1 KGHSH, CDR2 LQKENI. The CDR3 protein is CASSPIGGDYNEQFF. The DNA for the CDR3 is TGTGCCAGCTCCCCAATTGGGGGGGACTACAATGAGCAGTTCTTC.

This sequence joins TRBV7-6 and TRBJ2-7, with a weak D call TRBD1 (5 bases). Germline V gene sequence: CDR1 SGHVS, CDR2 FNYEAQ. The V gene lost 2 bases and the J gene lost 12 bases, with 14 bases spanning the gap. The CDR3 has 12 amino acids. The CDR3 reads CASSLQGGRPYV. In DNA, the CDR3 is TGTGCCAGCAGCTTACAGGGTGGTAGACCGTACGTC.

This clonotype has a handful of counts. DNA of the CDR3: TGTGCCAGCAGATACGGGACAGGAAAACTGTTTTTT. Translated, it gives CASRYGTGKLFF. The rearrangement joins TRBV7-8 to TRBJ1-4; the match to TRBD1 covers 8 bases. The germline V gene has CDR1 SGHVS and CDR2 FQNEAQ. Trimming cost V 6 bases and J 10 bases; bases outside gene matches: 4. This CDR3 contains 12 residues.